Following are 16 T cell receptor beta chains from one sample sequenced in a study of cytomegalovirus exposure and HLA in healthy donors. PCR primers comprised 60 Vbeta and 13 Jbeta primers. Assay: immunoSEQ multiplex PCR; the TCRdb copy retains only in-frame clones and omits some. The sample records under 150,000 clones, roughly 9% being singletons. Sample: PBMCs. The receptors stem from a woman aged 40 to 50 in good health and CMV-seropositive.

The V and J genes are TRBV2 and TRBJ2-1, with 9 bases matching TRBD2. The V segment lost 7 bases and the J segment 9 bases; nucleotides outside the gene matches: 13. The germline CDR1 and CDR2 sequences are SNHLY and FYNNEI. CDR3 length: 15 amino acids. The CDR3 region is CASKRSAGGYPEQFF. The CDR3, as DNA: TGTGCCAGCAAAAGATCGGCGGGGGGGTATCCTGAGCAGTTCTTC.

In this sample, this clone turned up a few times. V and J are TRBV5-4 and TRBJ1-1, with TRBD1 matching over 7 bases. V dropped 0 bases and J dropped 3; count of bases not matched to a gene: 2. The V gene's germline CDR1 is SGHNT and CDR2 YYREEE (reference sequence). This CDR3 spans 14 amino acids. The CDR3 spells CASSLEGAHTEAFF. As DNA, the CDR3 is TGTGCCAGCAGCTTGGAGGGGGCACACACTGAAGCTTTCTTT.

In this sample, this clone turned up a few times. The chain joins TRBV2 to TRBJ2-5; TRBD1 is a possible D gene (6 bases). CDR1 SNHLY and CDR2 FYNNEI come from the germline V gene. The CDR3 totals 15 residues. V lost 3 bases to trimming and J lost 5 bases, with 16 bases between them. CDR3 DNA sequence: TGTGCCAGCAGTGACAGGGGAGATGGGCGGGAGACCCAGTACTTC. It codes for CASSDRGDGRETQYF.

This clone has more than one count but fewer than ten. This sequence joins TRBV7-6 and TRBJ2-3, with TRBD2 as a possible D gene (6 bases). The V end was cut by 2 bases, the J end by 0 bases, with 12 bases between. Germline V lookup: CDR1 SGHVS, CDR2 FNYEAQ. The CDR3 is made up of 16 amino acids. CDR3 loop: CASSLRRGSSTDTQYF. The CDR3 DNA is TGTGCCAGCAGCTTACGGAGGGGCTCTAGCACAGATACGCAGTATTTT.

There are a few counts of this clone. The rearrangement links TRBV5-3 to TRBJ1-1; 8 bases are a match to TRBD1. TRBV5-3 is an ORF, with its function uncertain. With 8 bases clipped from V and 3 bases from J, the junction kept 6 bases outside the gene matches. The CDR3 has 13 amino acids. In nucleotides, the CDR3 is TGTGCCAGGTTGGACAGGGAGTACACTGAAGCTTTCTTT. Its translation: CARLDREYTEAFF.

There are a few counts of this clone. J is TRBJ2-5 and V is TRBV10-3; the D is unclear. Germline V gives CDR1 ENHRY, CDR2 SYGVKD. The CDR3 length is 13 residues. V was cut by 0 bases and J by 3 bases, with 5 bases left in between. CDR3 amino acids: CAISESSEETQYF. The CDR3 DNA is TGTGCCATCAGTGAGTCCAGTGAAGAGACCCAGTACTTC.

This clone came up a few times. V and J are TRBV19 and TRBJ1-2; no definite D call. V lost 6 bases to trimming and J lost 2 bases, with 13 bases between them. The germline V gene has CDR1 LNHDA and CDR2 SQIVND (reference sequence). There are 14 residues in the CDR3. The CDR3 region is CASRYVPGNYGYTF. In DNA, the CDR3 is TGTGCCAGTAGGTACGTCCCGGGAAACTATGGCTACACCTTC.

Only a few counts were recorded for this clone. One junction end disagrees with the germline gene, perhaps due to a read error. Other DNA sequences within the sample encode an identical CDR3. The CDR3 nucleotides are TGTGCCAGGAGCGGAGGGGGCCAGATTAATTCTCCCCTCCACTTT. Translated, it gives CARSGGGQINSPLHF. This sequence joins TRBV2 and TRBJ1-6, with 7 bases lining up with TRBD1. The CDR3 is 15 residues long. Germline values: CDR1 SNHLY, CDR2 FYNNEI.

This clone came up a few times. J is TRBJ1-2 and V is TRBV19, with a tentative D call TRBD1 (5 bases). V shed 4 bases and J shed 5 bases, with 11 bases lying between them. This CDR3 region has 13 residues. The germline gives CDR1 LNHDA, CDR2 SQIVND (reference sequence). CDR3 DNA sequence: TGTGCCAGTAGTACCGCAGGGTTTTATGGCTACACCTTC. It codes for CASSTAGFYGYTF.

The genes are TRBV18 and TRBJ1-5; unclear D gene. This CDR3 contains 16 residues. CDR1 and CDR2 from the germline V gene are KGHSH and LQKENI. Trimming cost V 3 bases and J 2 bases, with 14 bases left between them. CDR3 region: CASSPGPGDGNQPQHF. The CDR3 bases are TGTGCCAGCTCACCCGGTCCCGGTGATGGCAATCAGCCCCAGCATTTT. The full variable domain, completed using reference TRBV18 and TRBJ1-5, is NAGVMQNPRHLVRRRGQEARLRCSPMKGHSHVYWYRQLPEEGLKFMVYLQKENIIDESGMPKERFSAEFPKEGPSILRIQQVVRGDSAAYFCASSPGPGDGNQPQHFGDGTRLSIL.

This chain joins TRBV5-4 and TRBJ2-7; weak D call: TRBD2 (5 bases). The CDR3 spans 15 residues. V dropped 2 bases and J dropped 0 bases, with 12 bases sitting between them. Germline lookup yields CDR1 SGHNT and CDR2 YYREEE (reference sequence). For the CDR3, the DNA is TGTGCCAGCAGCTTACTCGCCGGAGGCTCCTACGAGCAGTACTTC. Translated, it gives CASSLLAGGSYEQYF.

In this sample, this clone turned up a few times. The chain combines TRBV19 with TRBJ2-1, with 13 nucleotides matching TRBD2. J was trimmed by 7 bases and V by 3 bases; bases with no gene match: 6. Germline values: CDR1 LNHDA, CDR2 SQIVND (reference sequence). The CDR3 totals 16 residues. CDR3 sequence: CASSIPLAGGRNEQFF. The CDR3 DNA reads TGTGCCAGTAGTATCCCACTAGCGGGGGGGCGGAATGAGCAGTTCTTC.

This clone was seen only a few times. This chain connects TRBV7-3 to TRBJ2-3; 9 nucleotides agree with TRBD2. Germline CDR1 is SGHTA and CDR2 is FQGTGA. Losses at the gene ends were 4 bases for V and 2 bases for J; bases not matched to a gene: 7. The CDR3 runs 16 residues. CDR3 amino acids: CASSSFAGGPTDTQYF. CDR3 in DNA: TGTGCCAGCAGCTCTTTCGCGGGGGGGCCCACAGATACGCAGTATTTT.

This clone was recorded a few times. The V call is TRBV27, the J call TRBJ1-5; no reliable D call. Germline CDR1 reads MNHEY; CDR2 reads SMNVEV (reference sequence). V was pared by 3 bases and J by 0 bases, with 12 bases between. This CDR3 region has 16 residues. The CDR3 nucleotides are TGTGCCAGCAGTTTTCTTAATCAGGATAGCAATCAGCCCCAGCATTTT. This sequence encodes CASSFLNQDSNQPQHF.

The V call is TRBV2, the J call TRBJ1-3; 10 nucleotides match TRBD1. CDR1 is SNHLY, CDR2 FYNNEI, per germline. The junction had 5 bases not matched to a gene; V was cut back by 6 bases and J by 3 bases. This CDR3 has 15 residues. CDR3: CASSSDRGHGNTIYF. CDR3 coding DNA: TGTGCCAGCAGCTCCGACAGGGGGCATGGAAACACCATATATTTT.

The gene calls are TRBV6-1 and TRBJ1-2; 8 bases match TRBD1. J gave up 6 bases and V 6 bases, and 9 bases lay outside the gene matches. The CDR3 is 14 amino acids. CDR1 is MNHNS, CDR2 SASEGT, per germline. CDR3 amino acids: CASRVLDREDGYTF. In nucleotides, the CDR3 is TGTGCCAGCAGGGTTTTGGACAGGGAGGATGGCTACACCTTC.